This entry is about one T cell receptor (beta chain). The V gene's germline CDR1 is LGHNA and CDR2 YSLEER. CDR3 length equals 17 residues. V lost 1 base and J lost 4, with 16 bases in between. The record originates from a study of shared T cell receptors in the human thymus. Assay used: immunoSEQ multiplex PCR; TCRdb lists only in-frame clones, some missing. The sample lists 450,000 to 650,000 clones, around 78% seen once, with more than 0.01% in the top ten. The same sample was also used in a study of human thymus T cells. That work contributes: Serving as donors were healthy Finnish infants, each of whom was having open corrective surgery for congenital heart defects. During corrective heart surgery, resections were taken, and the thymus tissue came from them. V and J genes seemed to be used with bias in thymic and blood repertoires. Related research described strongly overlapping thymic repertoires in unrelated people.

The receptor's source is a boy under two years old with a congenital heart defect. Input material: thymocytes. The chain employs TRBV4-3 and TRBJ2-2; a weak D match, TRBD2 (5 bases). The CDR3 loop reads CASSQADCQGCTGELFF. Written as DNA, the CDR3 is TGCGCCAGCAGCCAAGCGGACTGCCAAGGTTGCACCGGGGAGCTGTTTTTT.